This paragraph reports one T cell receptor (beta chain). The antigen remains unidentified. The data derive from a study of naive and memory T cell subsets. Alpha and beta libraries were amplified separately from the second PCR onward. CD8 T cells were positively selected from what remained after CD4 positive selection. The CDR3 extends over 16 amino acids. The ends lost 0 bases at V and 7 bases at J; junction bases unmatched: 8. Germline V gives CDR1 MNHEY, CDR2 SVGEGT. Two oligonucleotides, mixed equimolar, formed the beta constant-region primer covering TRBC1 and TRBC2. Ligated cDNA was amplified by four rounds of PCR with nested alpha and beta constant-region primers and SP2. TCRdb reprocessed the UMI-ligation and nested PCR reads with MiXCR, giving one entry per CDR3 protein. The sample shows 120,000 to 150,000 distinct CDR3 sequences, approximately 18% of them seen only once. Study conclusions and caveats: Possibly reflecting memory cells re-expressing CD45RA, a few larger clonotypes occurred in naive repertoires, especially CD8. A clonotype means one alpha or beta sequence, not an alpha/beta pair.

The clonotype was recovered from a human donor in good health. V is TRBV6-2 or TRBV6-3 and J is TRBJ2-1, with 8 nucleotides matching TRBD1. The specimen sequenced was naive CD8+ T cells from blood. CDR3 coding DNA: TGTGCCAGCAGTTACTCGAGGCAGGGGGCTAGGAATGAGCAGTTCTTC. Its translation: CASSYSRQGARNEQFF.